This entry lists 8 T cell receptor beta chains sequenced from one sample in a study of early T cells in non-severe SARS-CoV-2 infection. TCRdb recomputed calls from the 5' RACE reads with MiXCR, one row per CDR3 protein. The table records approximately 52,000 distinct CDR3 sequences, over 7% of them present only once. Sequencing was performed on whole blood. The receptors originated from an adult who was a healthcare worker with PCR-confirmed SARS-CoV-2 infection or an uninfected control (not recorded which).

This clonotype was seen only a few times. V is TRBV3-1 and J is TRBJ1-1, with TRBD1 matching over 7 bases. The V segment lost 0 bases and the J segment 4 bases; nucleotides outside the gene matches: 8. The CDR3 contains 16 residues. Germline V gives CDR1 LGHDT, CDR2 YNNKEL (reference sequence). CDR3 residues: CASSQDLGAGGTEAFF. CDR3 in DNA: TGTGCCAGCAGCCAAGATCTTGGTGCAGGGGGCACTGAAGCTTTCTTT.

This clonotype has more than one count but fewer than ten. This chain links TRBV2 with TRBJ1-1, with 7 bases lining up with TRBD1. In germline, CDR1 is SNHLY, CDR2 FYNNEI. CDR3 length: 15 amino acids. Losses at the gene ends were 6 bases for V and 5 bases for J; bases not matched to a gene: 12. CDR3 bases: TGTGCCAGCAGGGCAAGACAGGGTGTATCGACTGAAGCTTTCTTT. Translation gives CASRARQGVSTEAFF.

This chain connects TRBV19 to TRBJ2-2, with no clear D. Germline CDR1 reads LNHDA; CDR2 reads SQIVND (reference sequence). The V end was cut by 5 bases, the J end by 2 bases, with 9 bases between. The CDR3 has 14 amino acids. In DNA form, the CDR3 reads TGTGCCAGTAGTGTACGAAAAAACACCGGGGAGCTGTTTTTT. Protein product: CASSVRKNTGELFF.

The chain combines TRBV20-1 with TRBJ1-2; D is unresolved. Trimming shortened V by 3 bases and J by 8 bases, and 13 bases separated the two germline ends. This CDR3 has 12 amino acids. Germline V CDR1 and CDR2: DFQATT, SNEGSKA (reference sequence). The CDR3 region has the DNA TGCAGTGCTAGCACCGGAGGGAAAGGCTACACCTTC. Encoded protein: CSASTGGKGYTF.

The chain carries TRBV29-1 and TRBJ2-1; 13 nucleotides align to TRBD2. CDR1 is SQVTM, CDR2 ANQGSEA, per germline. This CDR3 has 16 amino acids. The J segment lost 4 bases and the V segment lost 3 bases, leaving 6 bases of the junction unmatched. CDR3 amino acids: CSVEGLAGPKYNEQFF. The CDR3 nucleotides read TGCAGCGTTGAGGGACTAGCGGGGCCCAAATACAATGAGCAGTTCTTC.

This chain links TRBV6-4 with TRBJ2-1; the match to TRBD2 covers 13 bases. Germline-derived CDR1 and CDR2 are MRHNA and SNTAGT. Germline trimming cut 0 bases from V and 8 bases from J; bases unmatched to any gene: 1. This CDR3 has 15 amino acids. CDR3 coding DNA: TGTGCCAGCAGTGACTCTGGGACTAGCGGGGATGAGCAGTTCTTC. Translating it yields CASSDSGTSGDEQFF.

This clonotype was seen many times. The chain uses TRBV12-3 or TRBV12-4 and TRBJ2-5; D is perhaps TRBD1 or TRBD2 (5 bases each). The V gene lost 0 bases and the J gene lost 0 bases, with 14 bases spanning the gap. The CDR3 contains 17 residues. CDR3 sequence: CASSLAGPGRYQETQYF. In nucleotides, the CDR3 is TGTGCCAGCAGTTTAGCGGGGCCGGGACGCTACCAAGAGACCCAGTACTTC.

The sample holds a few counts of this clonotype. The chain carries TRBV6-1 and TRBJ1-5, with D unresolved. Germline V lookup: CDR1 MNHNS, CDR2 SASEGT. Between the trimmed V and J ends, which lost 1 base and 3 bases, there was a span of 4 bases. CDR3 size: 13 residues. The CDR3 DNA follows: TGTGCCAGCAGTGAAGGCCTCAATCAGCCCCAGCATTTT. Translation gives CASSEGLNQPQHF.